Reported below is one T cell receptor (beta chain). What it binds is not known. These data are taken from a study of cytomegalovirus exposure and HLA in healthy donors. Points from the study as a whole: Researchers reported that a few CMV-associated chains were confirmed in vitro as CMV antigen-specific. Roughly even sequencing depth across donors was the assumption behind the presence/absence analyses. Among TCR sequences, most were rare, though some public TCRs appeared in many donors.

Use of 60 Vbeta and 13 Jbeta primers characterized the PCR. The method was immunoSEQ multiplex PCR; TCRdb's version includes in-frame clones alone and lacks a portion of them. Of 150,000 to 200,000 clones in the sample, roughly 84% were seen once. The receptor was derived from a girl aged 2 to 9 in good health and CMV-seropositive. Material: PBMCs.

DNA for the CDR3: TGCGCCAGCAGCTTCGTGACAGGGGGCGTTTGGGGACCTAACACTGAAGCTTTCTTT. Its translation: CASSFVTGGVWGPNTEAFF. The chain recombines TRBV5-1 with TRBJ1-1, with 10 nucleotides matching TRBD1. Germline CDR1 is SGHRS and CDR2 is YFSETQ. Trimming at V came to 2 bases and at J to 2 bases, leaving 15 bases not matched to a gene. This CDR3 comprises 19 residues.